This record covers a single T cell receptor (beta chain). The data were taken from a study of cytomegalovirus exposure and HLA in healthy donors. PCR employed 60 Vbeta and 13 Jbeta primers. TCRdb keeps only in-frame clones here, not all; method: immunoSEQ multiplex PCR. The table lists about 160,000 clones, roughly 77% of them singletons. V dropped 8 bases and J dropped 6; count of bases not matched to a gene: 12. The CDR3 sequence is 14 residues long. CDR1 and CDR2 (germline): WSHSY, SAAADI. This receptor was identified in a man aged 45-60 years in good health and CMV-seropositive. What was sequenced was PBMCs. This chain connects TRBV10-2 to TRBJ2-7, with TRBD1 matching over 8 bases. The CDR3 DNA follows: TGCGCCAGCTGGGACTCTCAGGGGGCAGGCGAGCAGTACTTC. Translated: CASWDSQGAGEQYF.